This entry lists 21 T cell receptor beta chains sequenced from one sample in a study of early T cells in non-severe SARS-CoV-2 infection (dated by TCRdb to about 2021). Library construction relied on 5' RACE. Sequenced using a NextSeq 500. Clones were called with MiXCR by TCRdb after fastp trimmed the public reads at Q25, and only in-frame beta chains were retained. Rows with a matching CDR3 protein are joined into one entry that keeps the most common DNA and genes. Within this sample are roughly 58,000 distinct CDR3 sequences, with roughly 11% of them counted one time only. More than 8.5% of the sample lies in the top ten. Sequenced material: whole blood. The origin of the receptors is an adult who was a healthcare worker with PCR-confirmed SARS-CoV-2 infection or an uninfected control (not recorded which).

V gene TRBV4-2 combines with J gene TRBJ2-1, with 9 bases lining up with TRBD2. The V gene end was trimmed by 0 bases and the J gene end by 5 bases; junction bases not matched to a gene: 5. CDR1 and CDR2 from the germline V gene are LGHNA and YNFKEQ. This CDR3 is 16 amino acids long. CDR3 sequence (DNA): TGTGCCAGCAGCCAAGATCTGGCGGGGGGGCACAATGAGCAGTTCTTC. Translation gives CASSQDLAGGHNEQFF.

This clonotype has more than one count but fewer than ten. The V call is TRBV28, the J call TRBJ2-3; D is possibly TRBD1 (6 bases). Trimming cost V 7 bases and J 3 bases, with 23 bases left between them. This CDR3 has 17 residues. Germline V gives CDR1 MDHEN, CDR2 SYDVKM. For the CDR3, the DNA is TGTGCCAGCATCACCTGGGGGCCGGCCTCCGGTACAGATACGCAGTATTTT. This translates into CASITWGPASGTDTQYF.

The table lists this clonotype with many counts. The V call is TRBV4-2, the J call TRBJ2-4; D not certain. The CDR3 is 12 residues long. The V end was cut by 0 bases, the J end by 8 bases, with 5 bases between. Germline assignment: CDR1 LGHNA and CDR2 YNFKEQ. The CDR3 DNA reads TGTGCCAGCAGCCAAGATATGGACATTCAGTACTTC. Translating it yields CASSQDMDIQYF.

The chain has TRBV10-1 and TRBJ2-5; D is perhaps TRBD2 (6 bases). V was clipped by 3 bases and J by 3 bases, with 8 bases between them. The germline gives CDR1 WNHNN, CDR2 SYGVQD (reference sequence). CDR3 length equals 13 residues. This CDR3 reads CASSEGGKETQYF. The CDR3 DNA reads TGCGCCAGCAGTGAAGGCGGGAAAGAGACCCAGTACTTC.

The rearrangement links TRBV19 to TRBJ2-1; 7 bases map to TRBD2. Germline V gives CDR1 LNHDA, CDR2 SQIVND (reference sequence). The ends lost 8 bases at V and 5 bases at J; junction bases unmatched: 6. The CDR3 length is 13 residues. This CDR3 reads CASGAGVNNEQFF. Written as DNA, the CDR3 is TGTGCCAGTGGGGCGGGAGTCAACAATGAGCAGTTCTTC.

This clonotype occurred many times. The CDR3 here is CASSLTGPNQPQHF. The DNA for the CDR3 is TGCGCCAGCAGCTTGACAGGCCCCAATCAGCCCCAGCATTTT. The chain recombines TRBV5-1 with TRBJ1-5, with D maybe TRBD1 (5 bases). The CDR3 length is 14 residues. CDR1 and CDR2 (germline): SGHRS, YFSETQ. Trimming took off 1 base at V and 3 bases at J, with 8 bases between the two ends.

This clonotype has a handful of counts. The genes are TRBV7-8 and TRBJ2-3; TRBD2 matches 12 bases. Looked up from germline, CDR1 is SGHVS and CDR2 is FQNEAQ. This CDR3 contains 15 residues. V lost 2 bases, J lost 6 bases, and 3 bases stayed unmatched. The CDR3 loop reads CASSLLAGGRDTQYF. The CDR3, as DNA: TGTGCCAGCAGCTTACTAGCGGGGGGGCGGGATACGCAGTATTTT.

In this sample, this clonotype is medium-sized (0.01 to 0.1%). This chain connects TRBV7-6 to TRBJ1-6; no definite D call. Germline values: CDR1 SGHVS, CDR2 FNYEAQ. This CDR3 is 14 amino acids long. The V gene lost 1 base and the J gene lost 10 bases, with 11 bases spanning the gap. This CDR3 reads CASSLDTVRSPLHF. Written as DNA, the CDR3 is TGTGCCAGCAGCTTAGACACGGTCCGATCACCCCTCCACTTT.

This chain uses TRBV5-4 with TRBJ2-7; 8 positions agree with TRBD1. The CDR3 length is 15 residues. Germline V gives CDR1 SGHNT, CDR2 YYREEE (reference sequence). The J segment lost 0 bases and the V segment lost 4 bases, leaving 6 bases of the junction unmatched. Here the CDR3 DNA reads TGTGCCAGCAGCCCGGGACAGGTTAGCTCCTACGAGCAGTACTTC. This codes for CASSPGQVSSYEQYF.

Ten or more counts support this clonotype. The V call is TRBV5-6, the J call TRBJ2-2; D perhaps matches TRBD1 (7 bases). The CDR3 extends over 18 amino acids. Per the germline V gene, CDR1 is SGHDT and CDR2 is YYEEEE. Trimming shortened V by 0 bases and J by 5 bases, and 20 bases separated the two germline ends. CDR3 in amino acids: CASSLGGAGQAGTGELFF. The DNA for the CDR3 is TGTGCCAGCAGCTTGGGAGGGGCAGGACAGGCGGGAACCGGGGAGCTGTTTTTT.

The chain recombines TRBV11-2 with TRBJ2-3; D uncertain. Germline V gene data show CDR1 as SGHAT and CDR2 as FQNNGV. V shed 0 bases and J shed 7 bases, with 8 bases lying between them. This CDR3 spans 13 amino acids. The CDR3 loop reads CASSLDRQNTQYF. Written as DNA, the CDR3 is TGTGCCAGCAGCTTAGACAGGCAAAATACGCAGTATTTT. Drawing the rest from reference TRBV11-2 and TRBJ2-3, the complete variable domain is EAGVAQSPRYKIIEKRQSVAFWCNPISGHATLYWYQQILGQGPKLLIQFQNNGVVDDSQLPKDRFSAERLKGVDSTLKIQPAKLEDSAVYLCASSLDRQNTQYFGPGTRLTVL.

The genes are TRBV28 and TRBJ1-2, with D unresolved. V was shortened by 5 bases and J by 2 bases, with 12 bases between the two germline ends. Per germline, CDR1 MDHEN and CDR2 SYDVKM. The CDR3 is 14 amino acids. CDR3 DNA: TGTGCCAGCAGTACCTCCTTACTAAACTATGGCTACACCTTC. This translates into CASSTSLLNYGYTF.

Only a few counts were recorded for this clonotype. The chain carries TRBV7-9 and TRBJ2-5, with D tentatively TRBD1 or TRBD2 (5 bases each). This CDR3 has 14 residues. Germline CDR1 SEHNR, CDR2 FQNEAQ (reference sequence). Trimming removed 5 bases from V and 5 bases from J, with 15 bases in between. In DNA form, the CDR3 reads TGTGCCAGCAGCCGTCGACGGGACCCGGAGACCCAGTACTTC. Its translation is CASSRRRDPETQYF.

This clonotype was seen ten or more times. The chain recombines TRBV20-1 with TRBJ2-6; D gene ambiguous. Trimming stripped 4 bases from V and 3 bases from J, with 10 bases between. The V gene's germline CDR1 is DFQATT and CDR2 SNEGSKA (reference sequence). CDR3 size: 14 residues. CDR3 residues: CSATRTIGANVLTF. The DNA for the CDR3 is TGCAGTGCTACCCGAACCATTGGGGCCAACGTCCTGACTTTC.

This clonotype has a handful of counts. J is TRBJ2-1 and V is TRBV7-7; 9 bases agree with TRBD2. The CDR3 length is 13 residues. The germline V gene encodes CDR1 SSHAT and CDR2 FNYEAQ (reference sequence). With 4 bases clipped from V and 12 bases from J, the junction kept 7 bases outside the gene matches. The CDR3 nucleotides read TGTGCCAGCAGCTCACAGACTAGCGGTGGGCAGTTCTTC. Its translation is CASSSQTSGGQFF.

This clonotype was seen more than once but under ten times. The V and J genes are TRBV6-5 and TRBJ1-4; D gene ambiguous. This CDR3 spans 14 amino acids. From germline, CDR1 is MNHEY and CDR2 SVGAGI. Trimming took off 6 bases at V and 8 bases at J, with 16 bases between the two ends. The CDR3 DNA follows: TGTGCCAGCAGCAGTGTAGGGTTAGGGGAAAAACTGTTTTTT. It codes for CASSSVGLGEKLFF.

The genes are TRBV19 and TRBJ2-5, with a weak D call TRBD1 (6 bases). The V end lost 3 bases, the J end lost 3 bases, and 14 bases lay between the germline ends. This CDR3 spans 15 amino acids. CDR1 is LNHDA, CDR2 SQIVND, per germline (reference sequence). This CDR3 reads CASSIAGTYKETQYF. For the CDR3, the DNA is TGTGCCAGTAGTATCGCCGGGACATACAAAGAGACCCAGTACTTC.

This chain connects TRBV11-3 to TRBJ2-1, with 7 positions matching TRBD1. The CDR3 contains 15 residues. V trimming: 5 bases; J trimming: 3 bases; junction bases outside the gene matches: 7. The germline V gene encodes CDR1 SGHNT and CDR2 YENEEA. The CDR3 is CASSPGTEDYNEQFF. Written as DNA, the CDR3 is TGTGCCAGCAGCCCCGGGACAGAAGACTACAATGAGCAGTTCTTC.

This clonotype was counted between two and nine times. V usage is TRBV12-3 or TRBV12-4 and J usage is TRBJ2-7, with D perhaps TRBD1 (6 bases). V was pared by 6 bases and J by 3 bases, with 9 bases between. This CDR3 region has 12 residues. CDR3 in DNA: TGTGCCAGCAGCCAGGGGTTCTACGAGCAGTACTTC. It codes for CASSQGFYEQYF.

The chain couples TRBV7-9 to TRBJ1-3, with D perhaps TRBD1 (6 bases). Deletions cut 0 bases from V and 1 base from J, with 10 bases between. Germline CDR1 and CDR2: SEHNR and FQNEAQ (reference sequence). The CDR3 is 16 residues long. The CDR3 here is CASSLAKQGSGNTIYF. As DNA, the CDR3 is TGTGCCAGCAGCTTAGCGAAACAGGGATCTGGAAACACCATATATTTT.

The rearrangement links TRBV7-3 to TRBJ1-1; D is ambiguous. V was shortened by 4 bases and J by 4 bases, with 4 bases between the two germline ends. Germline lookup yields CDR1 SGHTA and CDR2 FQGTGA. This CDR3 region has 11 residues. The CDR3 loop reads CASSSPTEAFF. DNA for the CDR3: TGTGCCAGCAGCTCCCCCACTGAAGCTTTCTTT.